The entry that follows covers one TCR beta chain sequence. Its target is not known. The CDR3 has 13 residues. The ends lost 11 bases at V and 2 bases at J; junction bases unmatched: 7. Germline CDR1 SNHLY, CDR2 FYNNEI. The data were taken from a study of vaccination and CD4 T cells after COVID-19. The treatment denotes: approximately 9-day PBMC culture with coronavirus spike peptide pools or control peptides (ViraFEST assay). Once obtained from cultured CD4+ T cells, the DNA was sequenced using the Oncomine TCR Beta short-read assay. One entry per CDR3 protein results from TCRdb running MiXCR on the PCR reads. The table has tens of thousands of distinct CDR3 sequences, 32% seen once; the top ten hold around 12%. Broader study findings: The median number of SARS-CoV-2-reactive clonotypes increased from about 20 to 38, a change that did not reach significance. In convalescent patients, a median roughly 88% of reactive clones appeared only post-vaccination.

The sample taken for sequencing was cultured CD4+ T cells from blood. The TCR sequence derives from a human donor with COVID-19. This chain uses TRBV2 with TRBJ2-3; 7 bases are shared with TRBD1. DNA of the CDR3: TGTGCCCTATCCGACAGGGTCACAGATACGCAGTATTTT. It specifies CALSDRVTDTQYF.